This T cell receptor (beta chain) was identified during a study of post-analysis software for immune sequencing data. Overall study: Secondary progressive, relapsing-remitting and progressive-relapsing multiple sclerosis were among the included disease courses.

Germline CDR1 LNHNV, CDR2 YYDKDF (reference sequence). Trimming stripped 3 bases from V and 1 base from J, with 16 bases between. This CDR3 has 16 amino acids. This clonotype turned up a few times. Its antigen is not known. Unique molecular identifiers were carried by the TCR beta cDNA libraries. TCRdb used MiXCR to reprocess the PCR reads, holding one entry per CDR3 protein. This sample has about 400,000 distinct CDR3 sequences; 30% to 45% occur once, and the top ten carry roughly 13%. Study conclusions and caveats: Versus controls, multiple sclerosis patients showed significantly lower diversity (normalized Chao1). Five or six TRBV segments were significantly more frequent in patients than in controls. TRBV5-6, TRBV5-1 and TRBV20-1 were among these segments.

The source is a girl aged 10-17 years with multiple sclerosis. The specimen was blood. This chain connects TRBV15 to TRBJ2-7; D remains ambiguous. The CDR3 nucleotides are TGTGCCACCAGCAGTATCTGGACGGATTTTTCCTACGAGCAGTACTTC. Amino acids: CATSSIWTDFSYEQYF.